The 5 T cell receptor beta chains below all came from one sample that was sequenced in a study of sequential checkpoint blockade in melanoma. Assay: immunoSEQ multiplex PCR; the TCRdb copy retains only in-frame clones and omits some. The data show roughly 9,300 clones, with 70% to 85% seen just once and around 50% held by the top ten. The treatment here: randomized to nivolumab then ipilimumab (arm A) or the reverse (arm B). The material sequenced was CD8+ T cells sorted from blood (inferred from file names), taken from a patient given nivolumab and ipilimumab in sequence. These receptor sequences come from a human donor with melanoma.

This clone was seen a few times. J is TRBJ1-2 and V is TRBV19; D not certain. Germline assignment: CDR1 LNHDA and CDR2 SQIVND (reference sequence). Trimming took off 10 bases at V and 8 bases at J, with 17 bases between the two ends. There are 12 residues in the CDR3. In DNA, the CDR3 is TGTGCCACCAACCTCGGGGTGGGCGGCTACACCTTC. Protein product: CATNLGVGGYTF.

The V call is TRBV6-8, the J call TRBJ1-4, with a possible D match to TRBD1 (5 bases). Trimming stripped 6 bases from V and 7 bases from J, with 24 bases between. The CDR3 has 17 residues. Germline V gene lookup returns CDR1 MNHGY and CDR2 SAAAGT. The CDR3 nucleotides read TGTGCCAGCAGGTCCGGAGGGTCCGGGGCGGCGGGTGAAAAACTGTTTTTT. This gives the protein CASRSGGSGAAGEKLFF.

This chain links TRBV6-5 with TRBJ2-2; 7 bases map to TRBD2. V lost 0 bases, J lost 6 bases, and 4 bases stayed unmatched. Per the germline V gene, CDR1 is MNHEY and CDR2 is SVGAGI. CDR3 length: 15 amino acids. The DNA of the CDR3 is TGTGCCAGCAGTTACTCGGGAGGGTTCCCCGGGGAGCTGTTTTTT. Translated, it gives CASSYSGGFPGELFF.

This sequence joins TRBV7-2 and TRBJ1-2, with 7 bases identical to TRBD1. The CDR3 totals 15 residues. The V gene end was trimmed by 4 bases and the J gene end by 1 base; junction bases not matched to a gene: 6. In germline, CDR1 is SGHTA, CDR2 FQGNSA. The CDR3 is CASSYHDRVNYGYTF. The CDR3 DNA reads as TGTGCCAGCAGCTACCACGACAGGGTTAACTATGGCTACACCTTC.

This chain uses TRBV10-3 with TRBJ2-7; D unclear. Germline V CDR1 and CDR2: ENHRY, SYGVKD. The CDR3 has 13 amino acids. Trimming took off 6 bases at V and 3 bases at J, with 12 bases between the two ends. The CDR3 nucleotides read TGTGCCATCAGCCCACTGACTGGCTACGAGCAGTACTTC. Amino acid sequence: CAISPLTGYEQYF.